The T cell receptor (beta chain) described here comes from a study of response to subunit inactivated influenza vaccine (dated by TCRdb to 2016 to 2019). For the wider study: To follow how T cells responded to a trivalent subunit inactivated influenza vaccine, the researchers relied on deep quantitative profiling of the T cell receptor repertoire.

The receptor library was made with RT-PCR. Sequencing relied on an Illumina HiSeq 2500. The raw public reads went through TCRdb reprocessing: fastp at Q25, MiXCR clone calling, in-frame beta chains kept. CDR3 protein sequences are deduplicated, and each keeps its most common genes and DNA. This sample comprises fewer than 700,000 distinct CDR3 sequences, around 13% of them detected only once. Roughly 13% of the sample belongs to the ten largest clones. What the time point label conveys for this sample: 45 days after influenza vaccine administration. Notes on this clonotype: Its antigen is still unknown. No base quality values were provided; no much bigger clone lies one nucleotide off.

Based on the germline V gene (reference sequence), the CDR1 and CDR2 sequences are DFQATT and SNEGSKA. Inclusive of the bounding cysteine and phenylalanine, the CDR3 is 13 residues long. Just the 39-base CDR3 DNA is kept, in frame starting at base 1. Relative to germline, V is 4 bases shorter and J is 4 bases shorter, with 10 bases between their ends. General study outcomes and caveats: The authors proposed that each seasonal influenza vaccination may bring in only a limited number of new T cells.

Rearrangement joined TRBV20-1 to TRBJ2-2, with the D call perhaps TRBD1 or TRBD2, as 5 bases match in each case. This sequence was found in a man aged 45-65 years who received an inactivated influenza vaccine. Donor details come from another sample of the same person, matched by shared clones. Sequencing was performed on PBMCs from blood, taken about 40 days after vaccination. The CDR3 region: CSATGPPTGELFF. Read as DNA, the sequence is TGCAGTGCTACGGGGCCCCCCACCGGGGAGCTGTTTTTT.